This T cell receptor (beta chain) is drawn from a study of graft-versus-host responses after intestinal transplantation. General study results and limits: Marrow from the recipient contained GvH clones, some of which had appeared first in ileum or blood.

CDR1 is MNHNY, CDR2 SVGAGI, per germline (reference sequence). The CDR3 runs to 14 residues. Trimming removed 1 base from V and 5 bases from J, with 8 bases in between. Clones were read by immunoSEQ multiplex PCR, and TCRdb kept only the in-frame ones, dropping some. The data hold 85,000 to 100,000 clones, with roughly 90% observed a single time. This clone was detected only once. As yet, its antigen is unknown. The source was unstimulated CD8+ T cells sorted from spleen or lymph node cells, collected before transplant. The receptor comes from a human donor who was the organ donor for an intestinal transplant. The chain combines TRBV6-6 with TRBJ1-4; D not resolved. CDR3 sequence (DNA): TGTGCCAGCAGTTACTACGGGGTGAATGAAAAACTGTTTTTT. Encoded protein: CASSYYGVNEKLFF.